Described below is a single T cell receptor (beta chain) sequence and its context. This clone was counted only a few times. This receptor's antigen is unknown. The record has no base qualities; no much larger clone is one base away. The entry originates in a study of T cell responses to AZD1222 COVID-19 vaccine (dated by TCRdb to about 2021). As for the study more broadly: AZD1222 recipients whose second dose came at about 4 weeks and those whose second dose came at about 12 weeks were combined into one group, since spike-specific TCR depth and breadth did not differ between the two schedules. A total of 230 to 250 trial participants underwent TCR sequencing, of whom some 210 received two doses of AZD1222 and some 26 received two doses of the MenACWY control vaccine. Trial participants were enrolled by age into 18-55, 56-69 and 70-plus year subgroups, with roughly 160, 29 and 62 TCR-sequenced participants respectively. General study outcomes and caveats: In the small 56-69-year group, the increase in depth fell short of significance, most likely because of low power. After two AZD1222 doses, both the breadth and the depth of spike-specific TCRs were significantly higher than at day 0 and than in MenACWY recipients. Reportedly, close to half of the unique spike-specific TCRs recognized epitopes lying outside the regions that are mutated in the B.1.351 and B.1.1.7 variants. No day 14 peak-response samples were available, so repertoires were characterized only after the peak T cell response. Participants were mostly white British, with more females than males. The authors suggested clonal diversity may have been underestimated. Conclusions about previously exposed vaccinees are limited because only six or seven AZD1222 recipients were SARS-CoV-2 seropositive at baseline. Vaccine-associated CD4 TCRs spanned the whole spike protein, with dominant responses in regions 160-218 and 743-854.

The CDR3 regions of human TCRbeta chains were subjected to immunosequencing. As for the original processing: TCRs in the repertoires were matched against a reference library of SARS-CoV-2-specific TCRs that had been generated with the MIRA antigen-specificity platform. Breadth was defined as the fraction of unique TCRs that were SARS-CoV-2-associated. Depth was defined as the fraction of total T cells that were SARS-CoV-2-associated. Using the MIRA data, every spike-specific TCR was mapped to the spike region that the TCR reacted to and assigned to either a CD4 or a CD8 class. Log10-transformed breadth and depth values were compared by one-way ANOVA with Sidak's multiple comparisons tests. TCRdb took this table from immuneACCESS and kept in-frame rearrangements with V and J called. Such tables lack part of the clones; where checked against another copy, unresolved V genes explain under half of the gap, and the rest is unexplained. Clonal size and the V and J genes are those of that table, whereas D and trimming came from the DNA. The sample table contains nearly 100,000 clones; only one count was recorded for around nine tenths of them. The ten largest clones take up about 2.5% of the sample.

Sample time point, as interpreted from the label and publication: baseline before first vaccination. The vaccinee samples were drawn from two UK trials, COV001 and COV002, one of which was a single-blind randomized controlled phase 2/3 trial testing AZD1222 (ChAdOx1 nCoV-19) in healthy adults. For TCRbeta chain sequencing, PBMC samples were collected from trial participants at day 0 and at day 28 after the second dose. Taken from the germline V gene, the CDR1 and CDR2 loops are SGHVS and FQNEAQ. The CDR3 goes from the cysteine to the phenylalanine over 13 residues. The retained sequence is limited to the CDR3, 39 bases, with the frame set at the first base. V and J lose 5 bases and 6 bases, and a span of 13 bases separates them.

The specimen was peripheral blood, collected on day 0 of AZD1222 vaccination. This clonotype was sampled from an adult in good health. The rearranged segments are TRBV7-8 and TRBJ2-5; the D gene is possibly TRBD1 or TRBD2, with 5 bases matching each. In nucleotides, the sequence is TGTGCCAGCAGCCGGGACGGGGCCAAGACCCAGTACTTC. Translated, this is CASSRDGAKTQYF.